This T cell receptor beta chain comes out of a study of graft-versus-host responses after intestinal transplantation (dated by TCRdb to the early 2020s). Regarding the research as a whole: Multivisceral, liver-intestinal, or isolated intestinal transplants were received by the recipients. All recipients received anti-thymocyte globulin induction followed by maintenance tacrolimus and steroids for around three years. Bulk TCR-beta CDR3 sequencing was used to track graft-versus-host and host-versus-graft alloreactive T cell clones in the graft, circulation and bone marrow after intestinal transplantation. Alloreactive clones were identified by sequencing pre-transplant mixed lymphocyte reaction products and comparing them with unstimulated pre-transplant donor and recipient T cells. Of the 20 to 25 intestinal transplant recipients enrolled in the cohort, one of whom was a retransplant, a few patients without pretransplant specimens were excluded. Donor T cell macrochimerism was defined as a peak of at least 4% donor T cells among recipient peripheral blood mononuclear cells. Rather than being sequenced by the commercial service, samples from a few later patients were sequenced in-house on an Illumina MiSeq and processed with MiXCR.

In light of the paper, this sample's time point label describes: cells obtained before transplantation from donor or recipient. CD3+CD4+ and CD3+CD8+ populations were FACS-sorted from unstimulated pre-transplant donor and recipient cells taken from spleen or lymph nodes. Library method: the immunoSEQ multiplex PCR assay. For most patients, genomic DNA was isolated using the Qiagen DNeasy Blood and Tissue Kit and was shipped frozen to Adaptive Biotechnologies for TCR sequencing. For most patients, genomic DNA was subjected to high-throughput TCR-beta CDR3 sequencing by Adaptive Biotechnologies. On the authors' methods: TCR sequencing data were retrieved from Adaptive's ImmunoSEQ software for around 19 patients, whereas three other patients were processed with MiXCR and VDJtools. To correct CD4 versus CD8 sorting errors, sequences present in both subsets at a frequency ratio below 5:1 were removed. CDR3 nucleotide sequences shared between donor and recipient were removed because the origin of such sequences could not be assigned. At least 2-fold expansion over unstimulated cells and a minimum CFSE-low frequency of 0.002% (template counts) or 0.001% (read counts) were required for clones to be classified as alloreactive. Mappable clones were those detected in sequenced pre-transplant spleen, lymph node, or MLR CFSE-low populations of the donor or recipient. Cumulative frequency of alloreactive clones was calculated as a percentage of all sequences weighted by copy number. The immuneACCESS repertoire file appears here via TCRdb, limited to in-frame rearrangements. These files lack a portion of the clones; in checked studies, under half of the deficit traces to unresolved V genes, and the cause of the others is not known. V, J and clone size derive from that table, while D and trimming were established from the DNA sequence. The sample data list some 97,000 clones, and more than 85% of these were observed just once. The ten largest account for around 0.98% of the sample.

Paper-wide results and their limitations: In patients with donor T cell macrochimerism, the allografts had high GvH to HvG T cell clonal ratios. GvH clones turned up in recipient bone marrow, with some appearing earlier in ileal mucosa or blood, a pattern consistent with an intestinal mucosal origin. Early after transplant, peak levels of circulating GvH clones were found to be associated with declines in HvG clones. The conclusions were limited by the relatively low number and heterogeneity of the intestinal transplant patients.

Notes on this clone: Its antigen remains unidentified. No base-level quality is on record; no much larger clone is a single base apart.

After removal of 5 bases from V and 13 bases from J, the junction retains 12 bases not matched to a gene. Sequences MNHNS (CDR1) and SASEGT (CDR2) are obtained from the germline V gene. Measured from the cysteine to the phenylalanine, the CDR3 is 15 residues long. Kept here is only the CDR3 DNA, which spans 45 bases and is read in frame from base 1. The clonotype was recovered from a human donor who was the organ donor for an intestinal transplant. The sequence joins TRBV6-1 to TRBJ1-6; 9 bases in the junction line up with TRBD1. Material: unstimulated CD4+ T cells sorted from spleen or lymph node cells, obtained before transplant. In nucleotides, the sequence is TGTGCCAGCAGTACCACTGACAGGGGGACTGGTCCCCTCCACTTT. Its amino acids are CASSTTDRGTGPLHF.